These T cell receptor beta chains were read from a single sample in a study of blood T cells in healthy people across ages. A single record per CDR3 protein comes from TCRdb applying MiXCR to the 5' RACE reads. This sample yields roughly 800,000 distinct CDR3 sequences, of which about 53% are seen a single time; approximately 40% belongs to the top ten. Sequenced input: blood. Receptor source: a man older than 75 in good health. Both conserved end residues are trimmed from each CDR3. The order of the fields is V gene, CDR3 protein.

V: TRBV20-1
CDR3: SARVPGRAEVNEQF

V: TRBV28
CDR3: ASTLDREQY

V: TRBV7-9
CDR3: ASSLATSGSFNAY

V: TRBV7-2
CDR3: ASSAGTGVEKLF

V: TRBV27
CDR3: ASSSTFAPIRETQY

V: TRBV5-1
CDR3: ASSSDGDGYT

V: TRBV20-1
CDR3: SARDGGRHHQRGNQPQH

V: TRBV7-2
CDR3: VSSLQGVNEQF

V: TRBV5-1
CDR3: ASSLEWGLGGDEKLF

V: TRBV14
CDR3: ASSQSARGDNEKLF

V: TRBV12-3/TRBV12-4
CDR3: ASSLRLEGEQY

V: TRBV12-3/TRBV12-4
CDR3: ASSFGAPRLIEQY

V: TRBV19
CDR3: ASSTPTEQF

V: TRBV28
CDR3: AIYSGSDREQF

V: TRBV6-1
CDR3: ASIGGGSSVNEQF

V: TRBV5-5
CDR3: ASSLGDRADTQY

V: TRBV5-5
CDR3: ASSLALSGAVYEQY

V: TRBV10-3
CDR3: AISGGVSSYEQY

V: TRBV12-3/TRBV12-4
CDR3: ASSLMGESPLH

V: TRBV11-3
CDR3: ASSAGTAEEAF

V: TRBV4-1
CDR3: ASRLGFGYQDNEQF

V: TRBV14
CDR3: ASSQKWQGAIYEQY

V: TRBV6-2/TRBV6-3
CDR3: ASSYLTGTNQETQY

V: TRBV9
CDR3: ASSAAGTEAF

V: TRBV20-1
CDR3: SARGRQGAGQPQH

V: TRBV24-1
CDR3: ATSDWDSGRGETQY

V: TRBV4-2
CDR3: ASSQDWGGRGPNKAEAF

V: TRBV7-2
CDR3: ASSLVAGSGANVLT

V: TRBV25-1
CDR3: ASSQQRGNEQF

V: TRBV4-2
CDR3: ASSQELRVWVGANVLT

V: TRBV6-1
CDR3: ASSYDRVYAY

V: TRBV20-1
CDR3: SASPRQRVVNEQF

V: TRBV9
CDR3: ASSVVGLAGSTDTQY

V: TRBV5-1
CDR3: ASSSNPGTGGEKLF

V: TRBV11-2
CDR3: ASSQPRRAGYAY

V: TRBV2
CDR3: ASSEQGWNSPLH

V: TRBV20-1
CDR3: SAKDRVVNYGYT

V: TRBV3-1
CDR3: ASLPDRGVYGYT

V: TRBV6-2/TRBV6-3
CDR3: ASYRLAVHRYAY

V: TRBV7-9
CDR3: ASSLSIPGEQY

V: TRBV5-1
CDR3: VSTPGTGDIQY

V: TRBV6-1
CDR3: AGSKNIQY

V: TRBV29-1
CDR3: SVKGTSVYNEQF

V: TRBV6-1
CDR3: ASRPPGLAGVGEQY

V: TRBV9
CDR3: ASSVGGTISYEQY

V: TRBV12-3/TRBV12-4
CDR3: ASRGTGEINEQY

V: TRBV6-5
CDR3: ASSREGGRYAY

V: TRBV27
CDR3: ASSQDPGESPLH

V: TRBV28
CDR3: ASSPPGGTETQY

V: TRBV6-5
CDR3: ASSTDGLGSYEQY

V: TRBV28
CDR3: ASSLSHGGEGNYGYT

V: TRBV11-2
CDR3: ASSSLSRIAGSRRGEQF

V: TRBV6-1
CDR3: ASSEGTSGRISYEQY